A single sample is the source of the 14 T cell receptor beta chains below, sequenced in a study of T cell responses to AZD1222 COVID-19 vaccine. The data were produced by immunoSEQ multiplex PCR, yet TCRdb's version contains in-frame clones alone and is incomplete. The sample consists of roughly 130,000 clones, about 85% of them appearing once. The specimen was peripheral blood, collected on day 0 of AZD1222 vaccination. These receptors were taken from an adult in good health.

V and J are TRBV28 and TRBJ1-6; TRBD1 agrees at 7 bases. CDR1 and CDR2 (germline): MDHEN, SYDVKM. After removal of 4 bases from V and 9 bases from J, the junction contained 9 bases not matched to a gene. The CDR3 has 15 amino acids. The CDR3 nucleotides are TGTGCCAGCAGTTCCACAGACAGGGATGGTTCACCCCTCCACTTT. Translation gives CASSSTDRDGSPLHF. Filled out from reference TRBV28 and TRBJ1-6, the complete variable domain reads DVKVTQSSRYLVKRTGEKVFLECVQDMDHENMFWYRQDPGLGLRLIYFSYDVKMKEKGDIPEGYSVSREKKERFSLILESASTNQTSMYLCASSSTDRDGSPLHFGNGTRLTVT.

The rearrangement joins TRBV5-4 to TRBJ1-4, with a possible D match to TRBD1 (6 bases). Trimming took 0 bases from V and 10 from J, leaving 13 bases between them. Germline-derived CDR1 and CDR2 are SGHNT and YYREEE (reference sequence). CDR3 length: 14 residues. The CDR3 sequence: CASSLAGAGGKLFF. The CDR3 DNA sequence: TGTGCCAGCAGCTTGGCAGGGGCTGGGGGAAAACTGTTTTTT.

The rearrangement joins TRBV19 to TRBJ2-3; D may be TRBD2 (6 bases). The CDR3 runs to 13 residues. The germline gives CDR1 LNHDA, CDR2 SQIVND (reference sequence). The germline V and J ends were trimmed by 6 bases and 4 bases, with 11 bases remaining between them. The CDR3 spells CASSPAGPDTQYF. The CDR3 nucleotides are TGTGCCAGTAGCCCAGCGGGCCCAGATACGCAGTATTTT.

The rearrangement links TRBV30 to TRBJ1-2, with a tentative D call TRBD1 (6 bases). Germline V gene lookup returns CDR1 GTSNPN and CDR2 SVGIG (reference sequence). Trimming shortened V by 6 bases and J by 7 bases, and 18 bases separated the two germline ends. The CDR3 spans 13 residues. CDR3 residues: CACLQAKGGGYTF. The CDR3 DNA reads TGTGCCTGCCTCCAGGCTAAGGGGGGTGGCTACACCTTC.

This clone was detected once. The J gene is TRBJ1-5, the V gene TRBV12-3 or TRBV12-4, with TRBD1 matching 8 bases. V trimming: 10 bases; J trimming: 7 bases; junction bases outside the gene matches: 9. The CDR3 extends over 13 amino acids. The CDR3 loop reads CATAGGAGQPQHF. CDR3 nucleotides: TGTGCCACCGCAGGGGGCGCAGGACAGCCCCAGCATTTT.

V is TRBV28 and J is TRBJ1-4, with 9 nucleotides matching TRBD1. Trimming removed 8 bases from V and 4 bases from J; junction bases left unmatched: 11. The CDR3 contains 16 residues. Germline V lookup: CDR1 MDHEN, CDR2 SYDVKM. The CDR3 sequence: CASSGGGTGFNEKLFF. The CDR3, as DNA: TGTGCCAGCTCCGGCGGGGGGACAGGGTTTAATGAAAAACTGTTTTTT. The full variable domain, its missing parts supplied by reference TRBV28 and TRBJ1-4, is DVKVTQSSRYLVKRTGEKVFLECVQDMDHENMFWYRQDPGLGLRLIYFSYDVKMKEKGDIPEGYSVSREKKERFSLILESASTNQTSMYLCASSGGGTGFNEKLFFGSGTQLSVL.

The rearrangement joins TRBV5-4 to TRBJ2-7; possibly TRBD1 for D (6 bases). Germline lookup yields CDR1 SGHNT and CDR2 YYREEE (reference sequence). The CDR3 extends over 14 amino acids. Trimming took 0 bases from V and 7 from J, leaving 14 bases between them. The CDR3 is CASSLGDNPREQYF. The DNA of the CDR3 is TGTGCCAGCAGCTTGGGGGACAACCCTAGGGAGCAGTACTTC.

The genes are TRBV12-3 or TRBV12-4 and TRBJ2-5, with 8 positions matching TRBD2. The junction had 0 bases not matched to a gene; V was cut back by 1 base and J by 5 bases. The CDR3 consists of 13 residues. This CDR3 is CASSLVAGETQYF. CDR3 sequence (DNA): TGTGCCAGCAGTTTAGTAGCGGGGGAGACCCAGTACTTC.

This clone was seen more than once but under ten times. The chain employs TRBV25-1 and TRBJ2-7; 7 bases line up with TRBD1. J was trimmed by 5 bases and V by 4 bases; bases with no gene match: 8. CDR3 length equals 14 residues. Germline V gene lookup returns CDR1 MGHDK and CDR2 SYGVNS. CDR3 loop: CASSVQTGFHEQYF. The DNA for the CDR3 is TGTGCCAGCAGTGTTCAGACAGGGTTCCACGAGCAGTACTTC.

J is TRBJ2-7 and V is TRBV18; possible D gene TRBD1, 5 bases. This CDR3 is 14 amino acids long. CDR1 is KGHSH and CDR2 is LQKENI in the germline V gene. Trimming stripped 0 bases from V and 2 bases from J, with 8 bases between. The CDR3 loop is CASSPPLGPYEQYF. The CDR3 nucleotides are TGTGCCAGCTCACCACCGCTGGGGCCCTACGAGCAGTACTTC.

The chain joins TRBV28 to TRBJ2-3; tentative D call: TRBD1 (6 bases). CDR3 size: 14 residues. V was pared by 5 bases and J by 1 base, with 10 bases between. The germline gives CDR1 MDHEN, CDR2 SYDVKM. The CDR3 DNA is TGTGCCAGCAGTCCCACAGGGCGCACAGATACGCAGTATTTT. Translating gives CASSPTGRTDTQYF.

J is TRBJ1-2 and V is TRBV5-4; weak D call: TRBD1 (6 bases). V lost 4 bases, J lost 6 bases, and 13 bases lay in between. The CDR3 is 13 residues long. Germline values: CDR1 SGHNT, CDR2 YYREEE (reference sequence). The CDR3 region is CASSKNRVDGYTF. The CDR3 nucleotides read TGTGCCAGCAGCAAGAACAGGGTAGATGGCTACACCTTC.

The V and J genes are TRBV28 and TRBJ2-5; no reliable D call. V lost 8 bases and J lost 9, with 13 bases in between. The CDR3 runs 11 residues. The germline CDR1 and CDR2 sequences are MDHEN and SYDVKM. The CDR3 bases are TGTGCCAGCCGTCAGGCAAGGGCCCAGTACTTC. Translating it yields CASRQARAQYF.

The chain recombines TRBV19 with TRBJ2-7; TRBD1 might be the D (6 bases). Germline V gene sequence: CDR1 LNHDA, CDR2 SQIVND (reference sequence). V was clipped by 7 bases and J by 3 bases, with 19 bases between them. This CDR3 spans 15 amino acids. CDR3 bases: TGTGCCAGTACCCCCAGAGGGGGACCCGACTACGAGCAGTACTTC. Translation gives CASTPRGGPDYEQYF.